Listed here is a single TCR beta chain. Its binding antigen is unknown. Receptor amplification or capture employed 5' RACE. Each TCR library was prepared from roughly 3.5 ug of total RNA. For each sample, cDNA was synthesized in eight separate reactions using SMARTScribe reverse transcriptase. Unique molecular identifiers containing a 6-nucleotide sample barcode were introduced through template switching during cDNA synthesis. TCRalpha and TCRbeta cDNA was amplified in two nested PCRs of around 15 and 9 cycles, and bead purification was carried out after each PCR. Before amplification, the cDNA was treated with uracil DNA-glycosylase and purified using the QIAquick PCR purification kit. The second PCR added Illumina TruSeq-compatible adapters along with sample-specific barcodes. TapeStation and Qubit were used to check library quality and concentration, and approximately 5.5 ng of each library went into the pool. Sequencing of pooled libraries was carried out on an Illumina HiSeq2500 single-index Rapid Run using 2 x 100 bp reads and custom sequencing primers. The original methods were these. PCR and sequencing errors were corrected by UMI-based consensus assembly using MiGEC version 1.2.6. MiXCR version 2.1.1 was used to carry out V(D)J alignment, clonotype assembly and CDR3 extraction. To normalise gene usage, clonotype sharing and MAIT/NKT TCR abundance, the top 1000, 10 000 and 20 000 clonotypes in each sample were analysed. After downsampling to 27 000 UMIs, diversity was calculated as the inverse Simpson index using the vegan R package. Paired Mann-Whitney U tests were applied to discordant twin pairs, and Benjamini-Hochberg correction was used for multiple testing. Through TCRdb reprocessing, the reads give one entry per CDR3 protein sequence; DNA is omitted. V and J calls and clone size were set by TCRdb, not the authors. The table for this sample lists around 450,000 distinct CDR3 sequences. The ten largest clones represent 2% to 3% of the sample.

From each donor, a roughly 2.5 ml peripheral blood sample was collected into PAXgene tubes and stored at -80 degrees C. Total RNA was isolated from whole blood with the PAXgene blood miRNA kit on an automated QIAcube, without T cell sorting. Peripheral blood from monozygotic twin pairs concordant or discordant for inflammatory bowel disease was subjected to deep TCRalpha and TCRbeta repertoire profiling with unique molecular barcoding. Smoking habits were recorded for all twin pairs, with individuals classified as current, former or never smokers. The data originate from a study of monozygotic twins with inflammatory bowel disease (dated by TCRdb to the late 2010s). For the wider study: A total of some 30 monozygotic twin pairs were included in the full study, comprising nine German pairs (four IBD-concordant, five IBD-discordant) and 19 IBD-discordant Danish pairs. Each individual had, on average, about 151 000 unique TCRalpha sequences and 181 000 unique TCRbeta sequences available for analysis. The search for disease-associated traits relied mainly on comparing, within discordant pairs, IBD patients with their genetically identical healthy co-twins.

What the research found in general, with its limitations: Measured by the inverse Simpson index, TCRbeta repertoire diversity was lower in IBD patients than in their healthy co-twins. Concordant and discordant twins showed no difference in repertoire similarity, possibly because of limited statistical power. Compared with healthy twins, IBD patients had fewer clonotypes in common with other individuals, a difference most pronounced in patients showing signs of disease activity. No single strong signal or clonotype linked to IBD turned up in the results, so the idea that one exists was not supported. Because patients received different immunosuppressive treatments, the repertoires may have picked up extra background noise and variability between individuals. Distinction between different T cell subtypes could not be achieved in the analysis.

The sequenced sample consisted of blood. The TCR comes from a human donor with ulcerative colitis or Crohn's disease, or a healthy co-twin of an affected twin (not recorded which).

The CDR3 protein sequence reads: CASSSSTSHNEQFF. Recombination linked TRBV7-9 to TRBJ2-1; TCRdb names TRBD2, which stays unverified in the absence of DNA. CDR1 and CDR2 are read off the germline V gene (reference sequence) as SEHNR and FQNEAQ. The CDR3 spans 14 residues, from the cysteine through the phenylalanine. No DNA sequence is on record.